This T cell receptor beta chain was retrieved from a study of blood T cell repertoires in COVID-19. Per the study methods: Scientists estimated how many nucleated cells there were by amplifying reference gene primers. TCRdb's table, derived via immunoSEQ multiplex PCR, lists solely in-frame clones and lacks some. Clone size and the V and J calls come from that table; the DNA yielded D and trimming. This table has about 220,000 clones, 88% appearing once. CDR1 SGHRS and CDR2 YFSETQ come from the germline V gene. The CDR3 totals 16 residues. The V gene lost 4 bases and the J gene lost 3 bases, with 19 bases spanning the gap. Individuals aged roughly 18 to 100 years were recruited from approximately 24 US areas. Participant-reported clinical history was the basis for cohort assignment. For recovered donors of Cohort 3, there were two negative PCRs, clearance, or symptom resolution.

This chain uses TRBV5-1 with TRBJ1-1, with D possibly being TRBD1 (6 bases). This TCR derives from a woman aged 25-40 years who had recovered from COVID-19. Sequenced: PBMCs or T cells enriched from blood (not recorded which). DNA of the CDR3: TGCGCCAGCAGCCCAAGTAGTTTGGGGGCAGACACTGAAGCTTTCTTT. Protein sequence: CASSPSSLGADTEAFF. Full variable domain (missing parts from reference TRBV5-1 and TRBJ1-1): KAGVTQTPRYLIKTRGQQVTLSCSPISGHRSVSWYQQTPGQGLQFLFEYFSETQRNKGNFPGRFSGRQFSNSRSEMNVSTLELGDSALYLCASSPSSLGADTEAFFGQGTRLTVV.